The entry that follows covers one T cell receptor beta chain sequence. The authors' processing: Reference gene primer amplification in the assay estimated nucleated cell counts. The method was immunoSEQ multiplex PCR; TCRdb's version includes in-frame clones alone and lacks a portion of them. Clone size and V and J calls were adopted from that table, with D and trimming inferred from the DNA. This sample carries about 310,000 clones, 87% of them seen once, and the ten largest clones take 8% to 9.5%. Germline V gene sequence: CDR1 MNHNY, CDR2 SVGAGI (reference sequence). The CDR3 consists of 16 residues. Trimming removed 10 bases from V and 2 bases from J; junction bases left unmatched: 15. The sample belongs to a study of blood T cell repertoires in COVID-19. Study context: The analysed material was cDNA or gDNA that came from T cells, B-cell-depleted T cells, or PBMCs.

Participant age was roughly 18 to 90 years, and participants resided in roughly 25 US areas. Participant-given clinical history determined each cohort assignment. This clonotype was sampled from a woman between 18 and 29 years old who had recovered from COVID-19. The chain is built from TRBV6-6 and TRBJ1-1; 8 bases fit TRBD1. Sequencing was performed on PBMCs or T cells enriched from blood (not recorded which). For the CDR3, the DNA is TGTGCCATCCGACGAGCCCCTTCAGGGGGCAACACTGAAGCTTTCTTT. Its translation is CAIRRAPSGGNTEAFF.